The rows below give T cell receptor beta chains drawn from one sample of a study of response to subunit inactivated influenza vaccine. Each CDR3 protein gets one entry after TCRdb re-called the RT-PCR reads with MiXCR. The sample gives 180,000 or so distinct CDR3 sequences, about 12% of which show up once; about 31% is in the top ten. These same records also appear under a second study, on T cells expressing NK-cell markers.

The starting material was CD8+ T cells sorted from PBMCs, obtained less than 13 days after vaccination. All receptors derive from a middle-aged man who received an inactivated influenza vaccine. Each CDR3 is given with its conserved first and last residue. The order of the fields is CDR3 DNA, CDR3 protein, clone size, J gene, D gene, V gene. A D gene is named only where the DNA matches it firmly. Size values are once, few and many counts, or a class for expanded clones, and some rows have none.

CDR3nt: TGCGCCAGCAGCTTGAATAGTTATAGCCGGAGCTTCAACACCGGGGAGCTGTTTTTT; CDR3aa: CASSLNSYSRSFNTGELFF; abundance: few; j_gene: TRBJ2-2; d_gene: .; v_gene: TRBV5-1
CDR3nt: TGCAGCGTCGCTGGGGGGGCCGCCTCCTACGAGCAGTACTTC; CDR3aa: CSVAGGAASYEQYF; abundance: few; j_gene: TRBJ2-7; d_gene: .; v_gene: TRBV29-1
CDR3nt: TGCAGTGCTAGAATGGGGAAGTACTTC; CDR3aa: CSARMGKYF; abundance: .; j_gene: TRBJ2-4; d_gene: .; v_gene: TRBV20-1
CDR3nt: TGTGCCAGCAGCCTACCGGGACTAGCGGGTCCCGGTGAGCAGTTCTTC; CDR3aa: CASSLPGLAGPGEQFF; abundance: .; j_gene: TRBJ2-1; d_gene: TRBD2; v_gene: TRBV3-1
CDR3nt: TGCAGTGCTAGCCCCCTCGGACAGGGGCCACAAGAGACCCAGTACTTC; CDR3aa: CSASPLGQGPQETQYF; abundance: once; j_gene: TRBJ2-5; d_gene: TRBD1; v_gene: TRBV20-1
CDR3nt: TGTGCCATCAGTGACGCCGGGACAGCCTACGAGCAGTACTTC; CDR3aa: CAISDAGTAYEQYF; abundance: .; j_gene: TRBJ2-7; d_gene: TRBD1; v_gene: TRBV10-3
CDR3nt: TGCGCCAGCAGCTACGGAACTGGAAACTATGGCTACACCTTC; CDR3aa: CASSYGTGNYGYTF; abundance: many; j_gene: TRBJ1-2; d_gene: .; v_gene: TRBV4-3
CDR3nt: TGCGCCAGCAGCCCTGGGGACTCCCCCTACGAGCAGTACTTC; CDR3aa: CASSPGDSPYEQYF; abundance: few; j_gene: TRBJ2-7; d_gene: .; v_gene: TRBV4-1
CDR3nt: TGTGCCAGCAGTACAGGGGACTTATACAAAAACATTCAGTACTTC; CDR3aa: CASSTGDLYKNIQYF; abundance: few; j_gene: TRBJ2-4; d_gene: .; v_gene: TRBV12-3/TRBV12-4
CDR3nt: TGCAGTGCTAAGGTGGGCCTGAGCTCCTACAATGAGCAGTTCTTC; CDR3aa: CSAKVGLSSYNEQFF; abundance: .; j_gene: TRBJ2-1; d_gene: .; v_gene: TRBV20-1
CDR3nt: TGTGCCAGCACCTTAGAGGGGGTTGTTCGCGAGCAGTACTTC; CDR3aa: CASTLEGVVREQYF; abundance: few; j_gene: TRBJ2-7; d_gene: .; v_gene: TRBV7-8
CDR3nt: TGTGCCAGCAGCGACGGGGAGTATGCCCCTAGAGACGAGCAGTACTTC; CDR3aa: CASSDGEYAPRDEQYF; abundance: .; j_gene: TRBJ2-7; d_gene: .; v_gene: TRBV7-8
CDR3nt: TGTGCCCAGATGGCGGGGTCGCCGTACCAAGAGACCCAGTACTTC; CDR3aa: CAQMAGSPYQETQYF; abundance: .; j_gene: TRBJ2-5; d_gene: .; v_gene: TRBV13
CDR3nt: TGTGCCAGCAGTTATTCCGGTGGGGACTATGGCTACACCTTC; CDR3aa: CASSYSGGDYGYTF; abundance: few; j_gene: TRBJ1-2; d_gene: .; v_gene: TRBV6-5
CDR3nt: TGTGCCAGCAGCTTAGGTCGCGGGAGTGACGAGCAGTACTTC; CDR3aa: CASSLGRGSDEQYF; abundance: few; j_gene: TRBJ2-7; d_gene: TRBD2; v_gene: TRBV13
CDR3nt: TGTGCCAGCAGTTTAGGTCGGACGAACACCGGGGAGCTGTTTTTT; CDR3aa: CASSLGRTNTGELFF; abundance: many; j_gene: TRBJ2-2; d_gene: .; v_gene: TRBV12-3/TRBV12-4
CDR3nt: TGTGCCAGTAGTATTGGGACGTGGACCGGGGAGCTGTTTTTT; CDR3aa: CASSIGTWTGELFF; abundance: few; j_gene: TRBJ2-2; d_gene: .; v_gene: TRBV19
CDR3nt: TGTGCCAGCAGCCCCACAGGGTTCGGCTACACCTTC; CDR3aa: CASSPTGFGYTF; abundance: .; j_gene: TRBJ1-2; d_gene: .; v_gene: TRBV7-9
CDR3nt: TGCGCCAGCAGCCAGTTCCTAGATGATGAGCAGTTCTTC; CDR3aa: CASSQFLDDEQFF; abundance: medium-sized; j_gene: TRBJ2-1; d_gene: .; v_gene: TRBV4-3
CDR3nt: TGTGCCAGCAGCGCAGGAGCGGGAGGTCTCTCCTACGAGCAGTACTTC; CDR3aa: CASSAGAGGLSYEQYF; abundance: .; j_gene: TRBJ2-7; d_gene: TRBD2; v_gene: TRBV9
CDR3nt: TGTGCCAGCAGCCAAGATGGGGCCGGGACAGGCTACAATGAGCAGTTCTTC; CDR3aa: CASSQDGAGTGYNEQFF; abundance: few; j_gene: TRBJ2-1; d_gene: TRBD1; v_gene: TRBV4-2
CDR3nt: TGTGCCAGCAGTTCCTATCAAGAAGGACAGGGACACAACATTCAGTACTTC; CDR3aa: CASSSYQEGQGHNIQYF; abundance: few; j_gene: TRBJ2-4; d_gene: TRBD1; v_gene: TRBV12-3/TRBV12-4
CDR3nt: TGCAGCGTCGATTTGTATGGCTACACCTTC; CDR3aa: CSVDLYGYTF; abundance: .; j_gene: TRBJ1-2; d_gene: .; v_gene: TRBV29-1
CDR3nt: TGTGCCAGCAGTGGCGTGGAGCAGTTCTTC; CDR3aa: CASSGVEQFF; abundance: .; j_gene: TRBJ2-1; d_gene: .; v_gene: TRBV25-1
CDR3nt: TGTGCCAGCAGCCATCCCGGGACTAGCGGAGATACGCAGTATTTT; CDR3aa: CASSHPGTSGDTQYF; abundance: .; j_gene: TRBJ2-3; d_gene: TRBD2; v_gene: TRBV4-2
CDR3nt: TGTGCCAGCAGTGAATGGGACACCCTCCACCGCGCAGATACGCAGTATTTT; CDR3aa: CASSEWDTLHRADTQYF; abundance: many; j_gene: TRBJ2-3; d_gene: .; v_gene: TRBV25-1
CDR3nt: TGTGCCAGCAGTTTATTGCCCCGAGGCTACACCTTC; CDR3aa: CASSLLPRGYTF; abundance: .; j_gene: TRBJ1-2; d_gene: .; v_gene: TRBV28
CDR3nt: TGTGCCAGCAGCTTAGCCTGGACTAGCGGGATATATGGCAATGAGCAGTTCTTC; CDR3aa: CASSLAWTSGIYGNEQFF; abundance: .; j_gene: TRBJ2-1; d_gene: TRBD2; v_gene: TRBV7-6
CDR3nt: TGTGCCAGCAGTTACTCGAGGATCAATGAGCAGTTCTTC; CDR3aa: CASSYSRINEQFF; abundance: few; j_gene: TRBJ2-1; d_gene: .; v_gene: TRBV6-5
CDR3nt: TGCGCCAGCGCGGTAATGGGACAGGCCTACGAGCAGTACTTC; CDR3aa: CASAVMGQAYEQYF; abundance: .; j_gene: TRBJ2-7; d_gene: TRBD1; v_gene: TRBV5-1
CDR3nt: TGTGCCAGCAGCTTCGGGACAGGAGAATACGAGCAGTACTTC; CDR3aa: CASSFGTGEYEQYF; abundance: .; j_gene: TRBJ2-7; d_gene: TRBD1; v_gene: TRBV7-6
CDR3nt: TGTGCCAGCAGCTTGCCCGGGACAGGGGGCTACGAGCAGTACTTC; CDR3aa: CASSLPGTGGYEQYF; abundance: .; j_gene: TRBJ2-7; d_gene: TRBD1; v_gene: TRBV7-9
CDR3nt: TGTGCCAGCAGCTTAGAGGCAGGCAATGAGCAGTTCTTC; CDR3aa: CASSLEAGNEQFF; abundance: many; j_gene: TRBJ2-1; d_gene: .; v_gene: TRBV7-9
CDR3nt: TGTGCCAGCAGTGCCTACAGGGGGCATGGCTACACCTTC; CDR3aa: CASSAYRGHGYTF; abundance: many; j_gene: TRBJ1-2; d_gene: TRBD1; v_gene: TRBV12-3/TRBV12-4
CDR3nt: TGTGCCAGCAGCTACGGCACTAGCGGGATTCAAGAGACCCAGTACTTC; CDR3aa: CASSYGTSGIQETQYF; abundance: once; j_gene: TRBJ2-5; d_gene: TRBD2; v_gene: TRBV13
CDR3nt: TGTGCCAGCAGTTCTTCTAGCACAGATACGCAGTATTTT; CDR3aa: CASSSSSTDTQYF; abundance: few; j_gene: TRBJ2-3; d_gene: .; v_gene: TRBV6-2/TRBV6-3
CDR3nt: TGTGCCGAAAAAACCTCGATTGACAATGAGCAGTTCTTC; CDR3aa: CAEKTSIDNEQFF; abundance: few; j_gene: TRBJ2-1; d_gene: .; v_gene: TRBV7-9
CDR3nt: TGTGCCAGCAGCTACTCGACAGGAAACTACGAGCAGTACTTC; CDR3aa: CASSYSTGNYEQYF; abundance: .; j_gene: TRBJ2-7; d_gene: .; v_gene: TRBV11-2
CDR3nt: TGTGCCAGCAGTTACTCGGTCACTAGCGGGGAACACGAGCAGTACTTC; CDR3aa: CASSYSVTSGEHEQYF; abundance: few; j_gene: TRBJ2-7; d_gene: TRBD2; v_gene: TRBV6-2/TRBV6-3
CDR3nt: TGCGCCAGCAGCCAAGATCTTTCGTGGAACACTGAAGCTTTCTTT; CDR3aa: CASSQDLSWNTEAFF; abundance: few; j_gene: TRBJ1-1; d_gene: .; v_gene: TRBV4-3
CDR3nt: TGTGCCAGCGGGTCAGGGGAGACCCAGTACTTC; CDR3aa: CASGSGETQYF; abundance: few; j_gene: TRBJ2-5; d_gene: .; v_gene: TRBV6-2/TRBV6-3
CDR3nt: TGCACTGGCCCTGGTGGCTATGGCTACACCTTC; CDR3aa: CTGPGGYGYTF; abundance: .; j_gene: TRBJ1-2; d_gene: .; v_gene: TRBV20-1
CDR3nt: TGCGCCAGGAAGTATCGTCGGAACACAGATACGCAGTATTTT; CDR3aa: CARKYRRNTDTQYF; abundance: few; j_gene: TRBJ2-3; d_gene: .; v_gene: TRBV4-3
CDR3nt: TGTGCCAGCAGCTTACGTACCGGGGAGGTTCCGGATACGCAGTATTTT; CDR3aa: CASSLRTGEVPDTQYF; abundance: .; j_gene: TRBJ2-3; d_gene: .; v_gene: TRBV7-9
CDR3nt: TGTGCCAGCAGCCATTTTACCGGGACGGGCACCGGGGAGCTGTTTTTT; CDR3aa: CASSHFTGTGTGELFF; abundance: .; j_gene: TRBJ2-2; d_gene: .; v_gene: TRBV7-2
CDR3nt: TGCAGTGCTAGAGATCTGGAGAGGGAGTACGAGCAGTACTTC; CDR3aa: CSARDLEREYEQYF; abundance: many; j_gene: TRBJ2-7; d_gene: .; v_gene: TRBV20-1